Presented here are 16 T cell receptor beta chains from one specimen sequenced in a study of TIL therapy for anti-PD-1-resistant metastatic lung cancer. Time point in this sample: pre-treatment sample, taken before nivolumab and TIL therapy. Sequencing used immunoSEQ v3. TCRdb's copy holds only in-frame clones and misses some; the assay was immunoSEQ multiplex PCR. The sample contains some 60,000 clones, around 67% of which appear only once. Sequenced material: blood, taken at baseline. The receptor set was obtained from a person between 25 and 79 years old with non-small cell lung cancer.

This clone appeared a few times. J is TRBJ2-5 and V is TRBV2, with a tentative D call TRBD2 (5 bases). This CDR3 contains 14 residues. Looked up from germline, CDR1 is SNHLY and CDR2 is FYNNEI. Between the trimmed V and J ends, which lost 5 bases and 1 base, there was a span of 11 bases. CDR3 residues: CASSFHEGQETQYF. Written as DNA, the CDR3 is TGTGCCAGCAGTTTCCACGAGGGCCAAGAGACCCAGTACTTC.

CDR3 protein: CASRTGSREAFF. The CDR3, as DNA: TGTGCCAGCCGGACAGGGTCGCGTGAAGCTTTCTTT. The genes are TRBV19 and TRBJ1-1; 8 nucleotides agree with TRBD1. Unmatched junction bases numbered 7, after V lost 9 bases and J lost 7 bases. This CDR3 region has 12 residues. Germline values: CDR1 LNHDA, CDR2 SQIVND (reference sequence).

This chain links TRBV28 with TRBJ2-1; possible D gene TRBD1, 6 bases. Trimming shortened V by 5 bases and J by 0 bases, and 23 bases separated the two germline ends. CDR1 is MDHEN and CDR2 is SYDVKM in the germline V gene. The CDR3 consists of 19 residues. CDR3 loop: CASSTPKVSPQGSYNEQFF. The CDR3 region has the DNA TGTGCCAGCAGTACCCCCAAGGTGTCCCCACAGGGCTCCTACAATGAGCAGTTCTTC.

V is TRBV30 and J is TRBJ2-7; 7 bases align to TRBD2. V shed 8 bases and J 2 bases; nucleotides not matched to a gene: 12. This CDR3 has 14 amino acids. Germline-derived CDR1 and CDR2 are GTSNPN and SVGIG (reference sequence). The CDR3 sequence is CAPSKGGDPYEQYF. The CDR3, as DNA: TGTGCCCCAAGTAAGGGAGGGGACCCCTACGAGCAGTACTTC.

V is TRBV5-4 and J is TRBJ2-2, with TRBD2 matching 8 bases. The CDR3 sequence is 16 residues long. Per germline, CDR1 SGHNT and CDR2 YYREEE (reference sequence). The V gene end was trimmed by 4 bases and the J gene end by 4 bases; junction bases not matched to a gene: 9. Here the CDR3 reads CASSQPLAGSTGELFF. The CDR3 nucleotides are TGTGCCAGCAGCCAGCCCCTAGCGGGCTCCACCGGGGAGCTGTTTTTT.

The chain carries TRBV6-5 and TRBJ1-3; D remains ambiguous. The CDR3 has 16 amino acids. Looked up from germline, CDR1 is MNHEY and CDR2 is SVGAGI. V dropped 0 bases and J dropped 4 bases, with 13 bases sitting between them. The CDR3 loop is CASSYSIRPSGNTIYF. The CDR3 coding sequence is TGTGCCAGCAGTTACTCGATTAGACCGTCCGGAAACACCATATATTTT.

The chain carries TRBV7-2 and TRBJ2-1; 11 nucleotides agree with TRBD1. The CDR3 is made up of 14 amino acids. J lost 8 bases, V lost 3 bases, and 3 bases had no gene match. Germline V gene lookup returns CDR1 SGHTA and CDR2 FQGNSA. The CDR3 loop is CASSLLGQGDEQFF. CDR3 nucleotide sequence: TGTGCCAGCAGCTTGCTGGGACAGGGGGATGAGCAGTTCTTC.

The chain joins TRBV29-1 to TRBJ1-1; D is ambiguous. Per germline, CDR1 SQVTM and CDR2 ANQGSEA. V shed 4 bases and J shed 1 base, with 7 bases lying between them. The CDR3 extends over 12 amino acids. The CDR3 DNA is TGCAGCGTTGTCGAAGGGAACACTGAAGCTTTCTTT. This encodes CSVVEGNTEAFF.

V usage is TRBV15 and J usage is TRBJ1-5; 7 nucleotides align to TRBD1. The V gene end was trimmed by 6 bases and the J gene end by 0 bases; junction bases not matched to a gene: 14. CDR1 is LNHNV and CDR2 is YYDKDF in the germline V gene (reference sequence). The CDR3 runs to 18 residues. CDR3 region: CATSKDSNTGDSNQPQHF. CDR3 coding DNA: TGTGCCACCAGTAAAGATTCGAACACAGGGGATAGCAATCAGCCCCAGCATTTT.

This chain joins TRBV7-2 and TRBJ2-2; D might be TRBD2 (6 bases). The CDR3 totals 16 residues. Germline V gives CDR1 SGHTA, CDR2 FQGNSA. V was clipped by 1 base and J by 2 bases, with 11 bases between them. Here the CDR3 DNA reads TGTGCCAGCAGCTTAGTCGGACTATTCAACACCGGGGAGCTGTTTTTT. This encodes CASSLVGLFNTGELFF.

This clone has more than one count but fewer than ten. The CDR3, as DNA: TGTGCTAGTGGTTTGACATCACCCAGGTACCGCTGGAGCTACACCTTC. It encodes CASGLTSPRYRWSYTF. The genes are TRBV12-5 and TRBJ1-2; D unclear. Trimming took 2 bases from V and 9 from J, leaving 22 bases between them. CDR3 length: 16 amino acids. CDR1 and CDR2 from the germline V gene are LGHNT and FRNRAP.

This clone was seen only a few times. The chain employs TRBV5-4 and TRBJ1-5; D gene ambiguous. Germline V gene data show CDR1 as SGHNT and CDR2 as YYREEE (reference sequence). V was cut by 5 bases and J by 9 bases, with 12 bases left in between. This CDR3 spans 12 amino acids. This CDR3 is CASREGLGPQHF. In nucleotides, the CDR3 is TGTGCCAGCAGAGAGGGTCTGGGGCCCCAGCATTTT.

The chain uses TRBV7-8 and TRBJ2-7; TRBD1 is a possible D gene (6 bases). This CDR3 comprises 15 residues. Trimming cost V 2 bases and J 2 bases, with 13 bases left between them. Germline V gene lookup returns CDR1 SGHVS and CDR2 FQNEAQ. The CDR3 here is CASSLSGTSAYEQYF. As DNA, the CDR3 is TGTGCCAGCAGCTTATCCGGGACAAGCGCCTACGAGCAGTACTTC.

The gene calls are TRBV11-3 and TRBJ2-2, with TRBD1 matching over 7 bases. In germline, CDR1 is SGHNT, CDR2 YENEEA. With 5 bases clipped from V and 5 bases from J, the junction kept 5 bases outside the gene matches. The CDR3 runs to 14 residues. CDR3 protein: CASSITGVTGELFF. The DNA of the CDR3 is TGTGCCAGCAGCATAACAGGGGTTACCGGGGAGCTGTTTTTT.

V and J are TRBV18 and TRBJ1-2; 12 bases match TRBD1. With V trimmed by 3 bases and J by 4 bases, 3 bases remained unmatched. This CDR3 is built from 15 residues. The V gene's germline CDR1 is KGHSH and CDR2 LQKENI. The CDR3 nucleotides read TGTGCCAGCTCACCCGGGACAGGGGGCGGCTATGGCTACACCTTC. Translation: CASSPGTGGGYGYTF.

The rearrangement links TRBV2 to TRBJ1-3, with TRBD1 matching over 7 bases. The CDR3 has 15 amino acids. V was clipped by 6 bases and J by 4 bases; unmatched bases: 9. CDR1 SNHLY and CDR2 FYNNEI come from the germline V gene. DNA of the CDR3: TGTGCCAGCAGGCCGACGACAGGGAACGGAAACACCATATATTTT. Amino acids: CASRPTTGNGNTIYF.